The rows below give T cell receptor beta chains drawn from one sample of a study of metastatic and nonmetastatic thyroid tumors. TCRdb re-analyzed the PCR reads through MiXCR. The top ten hold around 20% of the sample, which has 29,000 or so clones, around 4% seen once. Sequencing used blood. Every receptor here comes from a female donor with papillary thyroid cancer or a benign thyroid nodule (not recorded which). Some clones in this sample may be carry-over from other donors' samples. Each CDR3 is given with its conserved first and last residue. A D gene is named only where the DNA matches it firmly. Clone size is not always given. Where it is, it says once, few, many or a class for expanded clones.

abundance	v_gene	j_gene	d_gene	CDR3nt	CDR3aa
.	TRBV5-1	TRBJ2-1	.	TGCGCCAGCAGCCCGAACATAGGTGACGCTGAGCAGTTCTTC	CASSPNIGDAEQFF
.	TRBV28	TRBJ2-1	.	TGTGCCAGCAGTGGGACGAACTCCTACAATGAGCAGTTCTTC	CASSGTNSYNEQFF
many	TRBV28	TRBJ1-1	.	TGTGCCAGCAGTCTCCTCCAGGGTGTGGACACTGAAGCTTTCTTT	CASSLLQGVDTEAFF
.	TRBV7-3	TRBJ2-1	.	TGTGCCAGCACCTTAAACCGGCTAGCTGGATCCTACAATGAGCAGTTCTTC	CASTLNRLAGSYNEQFF
many	TRBV2	TRBJ1-4	.	TGTGCCAGCAGTCCGACAGAAAAACTGTTTTTT	CASSPTEKLFF
few	TRBV7-8	TRBJ1-2	.	TGTGCCAGCAGCTTAGTTCTTAGGCTGTCGGGAAACTATGGCTACACCTTC	CASSLVLRLSGNYGYTF
many	TRBV9	TRBJ2-1	.	TGTGCCAGCAGCGTAGTGCCCTTGGGGGAGAGCTACTACAATGAGCAGTCCTTC	CASSVVPLGESYYNEQSF
.	TRBV18	TRBJ2-7	TRBD2	TGTGCCAGCTCAAACCGACTAGCGGGGACCTACGAGCAGTACTTC	CASSNRLAGTYEQYF
.	TRBV7-3	TRBJ2-2	TRBD1	TGTGCCAGCAGCTTAACTGGAGGGACAGGGCCGAACACCGGGGAGCTGTTTTTT	CASSLTGGTGPNTGELFF
many	TRBV5-4	TRBJ2-1	.	TGTGCCAGCAGCTGGAGGACAGAAGACAATGAGCAGTTCTTC	CASSWRTEDNEQFF
.	TRBV5-1	TRBJ2-5	.	TGCGCCAGCAGCTTGGCTATAGGCCAAGAGACCCAGTACTTC	CASSLAIGQETQYF
few	TRBV7-9	TRBJ1-2	.	TGTGCCAGCAGCTTAGGTCTGGACGGGGAGGCCTATGGCTACACCTTC	CASSLGLDGEAYGYTF
many	TRBV10-3	TRBJ1-5	.	TGTGCCATCAGCGCAGGGAATCAGCCCCAGCATTTT	CAISAGNQPQHF
many	TRBV27	TRBJ2-3	TRBD2	TGTGCCAGCAGTCCCAGGCCGGGACTAGGTGGGGATACGCAGTATTTT	CASSPRPGLGGDTQYF
.	TRBV7-9	TRBJ2-7	.	TGTGCCAGCAGCCTAACAGTGTCCGAGCAGCACTTC	CASSLTVSEQHF
few	TRBV3-2	TRBJ2-1	.	TGTGCCAGCAGCTACCCCGCGGGGAGCTCCTACAATGAGCAGTTCTTC	CASSYPAGSSYNEQFF
few	TRBV6-1	TRBJ1-2	.	TGTGCCAGCACCGAGGCGGGTAACTATGGCTACACCTTC	CASTEAGNYGYTF
.	TRBV2	TRBJ1-3	.	TGTGCCAGCAGTCAGGAGAGCTCTGGAAACACCATATATTTT	CASSQESSGNTIYF
many	TRBV20-1	TRBJ2-5	TRBD1	TGCAGTGCTGGGGACAGGGCACAATTTGAGACCCAGTACTTC	CSAGDRAQFETQYF
.	TRBV2	TRBJ2-7	.	TGTGCCAGCATACTCGGGAGCCAAATGTCCGATCATTACTTC	CASILGSQMSDHYF
many	TRBV7-8	TRBJ2-7	.	TGTGCCAGCAGCTTGTTCACTGCCTCCTACGAGCAGTACTTC	CASSLFTASYEQYF
many	TRBV5-4	TRBJ1-3	.	TGTGCCAGCAGGTCCCGCCCCGGGGGGTCTGGAAACACCATATATTTT	CASRSRPGGSGNTIYF
.	TRBV2	TRBJ2-7	TRBD2	TGTGCCAGCAGTGACCAAAGGCCTAGCGGTAGAAATCTGGACGACCAGTACTTC	CASSDQRPSGRNLDDQYF
.	TRBV6-2/TRBV6-3	TRBJ1-2	.	TGTGCCAGCAGTTACTCACAAACCTATGGCTACACCTTC	CASSYSQTYGYTF
many	TRBV7-9	TRBJ1-4	TRBD1	TGTGCCAGCAGCCAGGGACAGGGCGATGAAAAACTGTTTTTT	CASSQGQGDEKLFF
few	TRBV6-1	TRBJ1-1	.	TGTGCCAGCAGGCTTAATTTCAGGGATCGGGGGTCTGAAGCTTTCTTT	CASRLNFRDRGSEAFF
many	TRBV27	TRBJ2-7	TRBD2	TGTGCCAGCGTGGCGTTAGCGGGAGCCCCCCGGGGGGAGCAGTACTTC	CASVALAGAPRGEQYF